This T cell receptor beta chain was found in a study of T-cell memory formation after mild COVID-19. Study-level results: Whereas later expanders leaned CD4+, clones contracting day 15 to 85 showed a balanced CD4/CD8 makeup. Clones from the second wave (peaking day 37) had unconfirmed SARS-CoV-2 specificity.

TCRdb re-derived calls from the 5' RACE reads in MiXCR, one entry per CDR3 protein. The table records fewer than 40,000 distinct CDR3 sequences, more than 9.5% of them present only once. There are 17 residues in the CDR3. Trimming stripped 2 bases from V and 0 bases from J, with 16 bases between. Germline values: CDR1 MRHNA, CDR2 SNTAGT. Many counts were recorded for this clonotype. The antigen remains unidentified. The sample was PBMCs or a T cell subset sorted from them (not recorded which). The chain recombines TRBV6-4 with TRBJ1-1, with D unresolved. The TCR sequence derives from a man aged 18 to 29 who had mild COVID-19 (a few samples of this study predate the infection). Cell type and time point are not known. DNA for the CDR3: TGTGCCAGCAGTGACGAGTGGTCCAGGACCATGAACACTGAAGCTTTCTTT. Encoded protein: CASSDEWSRTMNTEAFF.